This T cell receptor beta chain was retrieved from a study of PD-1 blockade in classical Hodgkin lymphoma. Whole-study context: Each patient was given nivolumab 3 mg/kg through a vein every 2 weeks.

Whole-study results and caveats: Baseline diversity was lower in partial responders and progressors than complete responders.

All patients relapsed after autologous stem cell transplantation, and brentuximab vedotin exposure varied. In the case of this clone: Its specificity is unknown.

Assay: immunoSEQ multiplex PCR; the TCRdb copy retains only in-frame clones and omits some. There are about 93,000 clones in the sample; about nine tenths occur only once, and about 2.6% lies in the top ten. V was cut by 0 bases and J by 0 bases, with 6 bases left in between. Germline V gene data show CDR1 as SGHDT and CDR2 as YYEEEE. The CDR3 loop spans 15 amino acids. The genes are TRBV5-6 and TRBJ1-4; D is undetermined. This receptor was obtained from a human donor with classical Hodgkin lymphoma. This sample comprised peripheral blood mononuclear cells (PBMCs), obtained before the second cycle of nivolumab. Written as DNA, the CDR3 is TGTGCCAGCAGCTTGGGAGTCGCAACTAATGAAAAACTGTTTTTT. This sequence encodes CASSLGVATNEKLFF.